One sample yielded the 15 T cell receptor beta chains listed below, sequenced in a study of blood T cells in healthy people across ages. The second PCR ran roughly 6 to 11 cycles with a sample-barcoded 5' primer and J-beta primers. One entry per CDR3 protein results from TCRdb running MiXCR on the 5' RACE reads. Of around 800,000 distinct CDR3 sequences in the sample, around 62% were seen once. Sample: blood. These receptors all come from a man aged 25 to 40 in good health.

V usage is TRBV30 and J usage is TRBJ2-6, with D unresolved. Trimming removed 3 bases from V and 2 bases from J, with 20 bases in between. This CDR3 has 18 amino acids. Germline CDR1 is GTSNPN and CDR2 is SVGIG (reference sequence). The CDR3 sequence is CAWSPLSLGLAGANVLTF. In nucleotides, the CDR3 is TGTGCCTGGAGCCCCCTCAGTCTTGGTCTCGCTGGGGCCAACGTCCTGACTTTC.

The chain combines TRBV2 with TRBJ1-2, with 10 bases lining up with TRBD1. Germline V gene sequence: CDR1 SNHLY, CDR2 FYNNEI. The CDR3 spans 14 residues. V lost 7 bases and J lost 3; bases outside the gene matches: 5. CDR3: CASKTGQGDYGYTF. DNA for the CDR3: TGTGCCAGCAAGACAGGACAGGGGGACTATGGCTACACCTTC.

The V gene is TRBV12-3 or TRBV12-4, the J gene TRBJ2-5, with 10 bases that match TRBD1. The tail of the sequence fits TRBJ2-7 better, so the J call may be wrong. The CDR3 has 14 amino acids. In DNA form, the CDR3 reads TGTGCCAGCAGCACGGGACAGGGGCGTCACGAGCAGTACTTC. Residues: CASSTGQGRHEQYF.

Only a few counts were recorded for this clonotype. This chain links TRBV10-3 with TRBJ2-3; the D gene is possibly TRBD1 (7 bases). There are 16 residues in the CDR3. Germline assignment: CDR1 ENHRY and CDR2 SYGVKD. V was clipped by 3 bases and J by 5 bases, with 18 bases between them. This CDR3 reads CAISEPPDRRGDTQYF. The CDR3 DNA reads TGTGCCATCAGTGAACCCCCGGACAGGCGGGGAGATACGCAGTATTTT.

The rearrangement uses TRBV29-1 and TRBJ2-1; 11 bases fit TRBD2. The CDR3 is made up of 13 amino acids. Germline V CDR1 and CDR2: SQVTM, ANQGSEA. The J segment lost 9 bases and the V segment lost 5 bases, leaving 6 bases of the junction unmatched. The CDR3 spells CSVRLAGRSEQFF. The DNA for the CDR3 is TGCAGCGTTAGACTAGCGGGGCGGAGTGAGCAGTTCTTC.

The chain couples TRBV4-2 to TRBJ2-4, with 10 bases lining up with TRBD1. CDR1 is LGHNA, CDR2 YNFKEQ, per germline. The CDR3 spans 17 residues. Trimming took 4 bases from V and 7 from J; bases not matched to a gene: 13. In DNA, the CDR3 is TGTGCCAGCAGCCGGAAAGGGGTCGACAGGGGGCGGAACATTCAGTACTTC. It yields the protein CASSRKGVDRGRNIQYF.

The chain uses TRBV12-3 or TRBV12-4 and TRBJ2-3; D not resolved. The CDR3 is made up of 16 amino acids. V gave up 3 bases and J gave up 2 bases, with 15 bases separating them. This CDR3 reads CASSFLGNGFTDTQYF. For the CDR3, the DNA is TGTGCCAGCAGTTTTTTAGGGAATGGTTTCACAGATACGCAGTATTTT.

The chain has TRBV5-6 and TRBJ1-2; 8 bases fit TRBD1. Trimming removed 7 bases from V and 8 bases from J; junction bases left unmatched: 1. The CDR3 is 10 amino acids. In germline, CDR1 is SGHDT, CDR2 YYEEEE. This CDR3 is CASRDRGYTF. In nucleotides, the CDR3 is TGTGCCAGCCGGGACAGGGGCTACACCTTC.

The chain uses TRBV7-2 and TRBJ2-7, with a possible D match to TRBD2 (6 bases). Deletions cut 8 bases from V and 0 bases from J, with 11 bases between. The CDR3 consists of 13 residues. The germline CDR1 and CDR2 sequences are SGHTA and FQGNSA. CDR3 in DNA: TGTGCCAGCGCCCTGGGACTCTCCTACGAGCAGTACTTC. Translation: CASALGLSYEQYF.

CDR3: CASSDRGLGITNEKLFF. The CDR3 bases are TGTGCCAGCAGTGACAGGGGACTGGGGATAACTAATGAAAAACTGTTTTTT. V gene TRBV25-1 combines with J gene TRBJ1-4, with TRBD1 as a possible D gene (6 bases). Germline-derived CDR1 and CDR2 are MGHDK and SYGVNS. This CDR3 comprises 17 residues. Between the trimmed V and J ends, which lost 3 bases and 1 base, there was a span of 15 bases.

The chain uses TRBV2 and TRBJ1-1, with TRBD1 matching over 10 bases. The germline V gene encodes CDR1 SNHLY and CDR2 FYNNEI. Trimming at V came to 6 bases and at J to 4 bases, leaving 5 bases not matched to a gene. This CDR3 comprises 14 residues. The CDR3 loop is CASRTGGSATEAFF. The CDR3 coding sequence is TGTGCCAGCAGGACAGGGGGCAGCGCCACTGAAGCTTTCTTT.

This clonotype was seen a single time. The rearrangement uses TRBV20-1 and TRBJ1-6; 9 bases map to TRBD1. Germline V CDR1 and CDR2: DFQATT, SNEGSKA (reference sequence). V lost 4 bases, J lost 5 bases, and 6 bases stayed unmatched. CDR3 length: 15 residues. The CDR3 DNA follows: TGCAGTGCTAAGCCCGGGGACAGGGATAATTCACCCCTCCACTTT. Translation: CSAKPGDRDNSPLHF.

The chain is built from TRBV7-9 and TRBJ2-5, with D possibly called TRBD1 or TRBD2 (5 bases each). The CDR3 extends over 14 amino acids. The germline CDR1 and CDR2 sequences are SEHNR and FQNEAQ (reference sequence). Trimming cost V 4 bases and J 11 bases, with 20 bases left between them. CDR3 residues: CASSSTQGWWEQYF. The CDR3 DNA follows: TGTGCCAGCAGCTCAACCCAGGGTTGGTGGGAGCAGTACTTC.

The J gene is TRBJ1-5, the V gene TRBV5-1, with D uncertain. Germline V CDR1 and CDR2: SGHRS, YFSETQ. Trimming shortened V by 0 bases and J by 6 bases, and 10 bases separated the two germline ends. There are 14 residues in the CDR3. The CDR3, as DNA: TGCGCCAGCAGCTTGGGGGCTGCGGGTCAGCCCCAGCATTTT. It encodes CASSLGAAGQPQHF.

The chain recombines TRBV6-2 or TRBV6-3 with TRBJ1-2, with a tentative D call TRBD1 (6 bases). The CDR3 contains 12 residues. Deletions cut 6 bases from V and 4 bases from J, with 9 bases between. Per the germline V gene, CDR1 is MNHEY and CDR2 is SVGEGT. Here the CDR3 DNA reads TGTGCCAGCAGGGACAGAGCCTATGGCTACACCTTC. Translating it yields CASRDRAYGYTF.